This T cell receptor beta chain appears in the sequencing data of a study of T cells in Graves' hyperthyroidism and ophthalmopathy. V gave up 2 bases and J gave up 5 bases, with 15 bases separating them. The CDR3 totals 14 residues. CDR1 GTSNPN and CDR2 SVGIG come from the germline V gene (reference sequence). The authors deemed Graves' hyperthyroidism stable absent ophthalmopathy progression within 18 months. The hyperthyroidism was newly diagnosed and had lasted under 2 months; the patients were aged 18 to 65. Uncontrolled infections, other autoimmune diseases, pregnancy or lactation led to exclusion of patients. A remark on this clonotype: Its antigen remains unknown.

RNA transcripts served as the template for amplifying TCR beta CDR3 regions. Using the HTBI primer set, a first-round RT-PCR was run on the TCR CDR3. TCRdb processed the multiplex PCR reads anew with MiXCR; each CDR3 protein has one entry. The sample lists hundreds of thousands of distinct CDR3 sequences; about 14% were seen once. Study-wide results and caveats: The model foresaw ophthalmopathy a median roughly 6.6 months prior to onset.

The chain couples TRBV30 to TRBJ1-1; D uncertain. Sequencing was done on a sample of blood. The clonotype originates from a woman aged 18-30 years with Graves' hyperthyroidism. The CDR3 spells CAWSSSLVGTEAFF. DNA for the CDR3: TGTGCCTGGAGTTCAAGTCTCGTTGGGACTGAAGCTTTCTTT.